The source of this T cell receptor (beta chain) is a study of STAT5B mutations in CD4+ large granular lymphocyte leukemia. Study-wide context: The CDR3 'QG' motif was associated with a particular HLA allele among healthy donors.

The assay was run at survey level. The protocol was immunoSEQ multiplex PCR, while the TCRdb copy is restricted to in-frame clones and leaves out a portion. The data contain approximately 33,000 clones, 69% of them seen just once; the ten biggest clones take up 2.5% to 3%. The CDR3 is 15 residues long. Per germline, CDR1 SNHLY and CDR2 FYNNEI. V was trimmed by 4 bases and J by 1 base, leaving 11 bases between them. The source of this sequence is a human donor in good health. The V call is TRBV2, the J call TRBJ2-1; tentatively, D is TRBD2 (6 bases). Sequencing used CD4+ T cells from blood buffy coats. CDR3 in DNA: TGTGCCAGCAGTGGTATGGGAGGATCCTACAATGAGCAGTTCTTC. Translation gives CASSGMGGSYNEQFF.